These 31 T cell receptor beta chains originate from one sample sequenced in a study of cytomegalovirus exposure and HLA in healthy donors. Profiling relied on immunoSEQ multiplex PCR, and the TCRdb table lists in-frame clones only, not all of them. The table records around 250,000 clones, 85% to 90% of them present only once. Material for sequencing was PBMCs. These receptors all come from a woman between 18 and 29 years old in good health and CMV-seronegative.

The V and J genes are TRBV4-2 and TRBJ1-6; D is undetermined. The ends were cut back, 2 bases at V and 7 bases at J, with 9 bases in the middle. The CDR3 consists of 14 residues. The germline V gene encodes CDR1 LGHNA and CDR2 YNFKEQ. DNA of the CDR3: TGTGCCAGCAGCCAAACAGAAAAGAATTCACCCCTCCACTTT. This gives the protein CASSQTEKNSPLHF.

The chain combines TRBV2 with TRBJ2-3, with D tentatively TRBD1 (6 bases). The CDR3 covers 14 residues. Germline CDR1 SNHLY, CDR2 FYNNEI. Trimming cost V 6 bases and J 1 base, with 11 bases left between them. CDR3 region: CASRDSEGTDTQYF. CDR3 sequence (DNA): TGTGCCAGCAGGGACAGCGAGGGCACAGATACGCAGTATTTT.

This rearrangement joins TRBV5-1 to TRBJ2-3; 7 nucleotides line up with TRBD1. J gave up 1 base and V 0 bases, and 2 bases lay outside the gene matches. The CDR3 contains 15 residues. The germline CDR1 and CDR2 sequences are SGHRS and YFSETQ. DNA for the CDR3: TGCGCCAGCAGCTTGGAGGGACAGCGCACAGATACGCAGTATTTT. This translates into CASSLEGQRTDTQYF. The full variable domain, in which reference TRBV5-1 and TRBJ2-3 provide the parts outside the CDR3, is KAGVTQTPRYLIKTRGQQVTLSCSPISGHRSVSWYQQTPGQGLQFLFEYFSETQRNKGNFPGRFSGRQFSNSRSEMNVSTLELGDSALYLCASSLEGQRTDTQYFGPGTRLTVL.

This clone was counted once. The rearrangement links TRBV15 to TRBJ1-4, with D perhaps matching TRBD1 (6 bases). Between the trimmed V and J ends, which lost 3 bases and 3 bases, there was a span of 20 bases. The CDR3 length is 18 residues. In germline, CDR1 is LNHNV, CDR2 YYDKDF (reference sequence). The CDR3 protein is CATSSTGQWFESNEKLFF. The CDR3 nucleotides are TGTGCCACCAGCAGTACCGGACAGTGGTTTGAGTCTAATGAAAAACTGTTTTTT.

The chain is built from TRBV28 and TRBJ1-5; D possibly corresponds to TRBD1 (5 bases). V was shortened by 2 bases and J by 3 bases, with 11 bases between the two germline ends. Germline CDR1 and CDR2: MDHEN and SYDVKM. The CDR3 is 15 residues long. In DNA form, the CDR3 reads TGTGCCAGCAGTTTACCCGACAGTTCCAATCAGCCCCAGCATTTT. Translating it yields CASSLPDSSNQPQHF.

This chain links TRBV9 with TRBJ1-4; unclear D gene. CDR3 length: 12 residues. Germline values: CDR1 SGDLS, CDR2 YYNGEE. V was trimmed by 3 bases and J by 8 bases, leaving 8 bases between them. The CDR3 sequence is CASSANQEKLFF. CDR3 sequence (DNA): TGTGCCAGCAGCGCGAACCAGGAAAAACTGTTTTTT.

This chain uses TRBV5-1 with TRBJ2-7, with 7 bases aligning to TRBD1. Germline V gives CDR1 SGHRS, CDR2 YFSETQ. The ends lost 0 bases at V and 2 bases at J; junction bases unmatched: 5. The CDR3 has 15 amino acids. CDR3 coding DNA: TGCGCCAGCAGCTTGGCGGCAGGGGGAACCTACGAGCAGTACTTC. Translated: CASSLAAGGTYEQYF. Complete variable domain (other parts from reference TRBV5-1 and TRBJ2-7): KAGVTQTPRYLIKTRGQQVTLSCSPISGHRSVSWYQQTPGQGLQFLFEYFSETQRNKGNFPGRFSGRQFSNSRSEMNVSTLELGDSALYLCASSLAAGGTYEQYFGPGTRLTVT.

The rearrangement links TRBV4-1 to TRBJ2-2, with a weak D call TRBD1 (6 bases). V was cut by 2 bases and J by 3 bases, with 10 bases left in between. CDR1 MGHRA and CDR2 YSYEKL come from the germline V gene. This CDR3 spans 15 amino acids. The CDR3 spells CASSQSSGDTGELFF. CDR3 coding DNA: TGCGCCAGCAGCCAAAGCTCAGGGGACACCGGGGAGCTGTTTTTT.

This clone is a singleton in its sample. The chain carries TRBV28 and TRBJ1-1; D gene ambiguous. Germline loops: CDR1 MDHEN, CDR2 SYDVKM. The length of the CDR3 is 12 residues. V was trimmed by 6 bases and J by 7 bases, leaving 12 bases between them. For the CDR3, the DNA is TGTGCCAGCAGCCGCGCGGCTGTTGAAGCTTTCTTT. This translates into CASSRAAVEAFF. The full variable domain, its missing parts supplied by reference TRBV28 and TRBJ1-1, is DVKVTQSSRYLVKRTGEKVFLECVQDMDHENMFWYRQDPGLGLRLIYFSYDVKMKEKGDIPEGYSVSREKKERFSLILESASTNQTSMYLCASSRAAVEAFFGQGTRLTVV.

V gene TRBV13 combines with J gene TRBJ2-2; 10 bases agree with TRBD1. Trimming cost V 3 bases and J 4 bases; bases outside gene matches: 5. The CDR3 has 16 amino acids. The germline CDR1 and CDR2 sequences are PRHDT and FYEKMQ (reference sequence). The CDR3 loop reads CASSFRQGAGTGELFF. The CDR3 coding sequence is TGTGCCAGCAGCTTCAGACAGGGGGCGGGCACCGGGGAGCTGTTTTTT. Looking up the rest from reference TRBV13 and TRBJ2-2 gives the full variable domain: AAGVIQSPRHLIKEKRETATLKCYPIPRHDTVYWYQQGPGQDPQFLISFYEKMQSDKGSIPDRFSAQQFSDYHSELNMSSLELGDSALYFCASSFRQGAGTGELFFGEGSRLTVL.

The gene calls are TRBV4-2 and TRBJ2-1; no firm D call. Germline V gene lookup returns CDR1 LGHNA and CDR2 YNFKEQ. The CDR3 totals 15 residues. With 1 base removed from V and 6 bases from J, the gap between germline ends came to 13 bases. The CDR3, as DNA: TGTGCCAGCAGCCAAGCGGAGAACCGCGGCAATGAGCAGTTCTTC. This sequence encodes CASSQAENRGNEQFF.

The CDR3 is CAINVGQGMDKNSYEQYV. The CDR3 DNA reads as TGCGCCATCAACGTGGGACAGGGGATGGATAAGAACTCCTACGAGCAGTACGTC. This chain uses TRBV5-1 with TRBJ2-7; 10 nucleotides match TRBD1. The CDR3 has 18 amino acids. After removal of 9 bases from V and 0 bases from J, the junction contained 18 bases not matched to a gene. Germline-derived CDR1 and CDR2 are SGHRS and YFSETQ.

This rearrangement joins TRBV28 to TRBJ2-7; D is possibly TRBD2 (5 bases). V lost 6 bases and J lost 8, with 14 bases in between. CDR3 size: 12 residues. Germline V gene data show CDR1 as MDHEN and CDR2 as SYDVKM. The CDR3 here is CASRELGEKQYF. Here the CDR3 DNA reads TGTGCCAGCAGGGAGCTCGGGGAGAAGCAGTACTTC. Looking up the rest from reference TRBV28 and TRBJ2-7 gives the full variable domain: DVKVTQSSRYLVKRTGEKVFLECVQDMDHENMFWYRQDPGLGLRLIYFSYDVKMKEKGDIPEGYSVSREKKERFSLILESASTNQTSMYLCASRELGEKQYFGPGTRLTVT.

This rearrangement joins TRBV7-6 to TRBJ2-3, with a weak D call TRBD1 (6 bases). There are 14 residues in the CDR3. Trimming shortened V by 1 base and J by 5 bases, and 10 bases separated the two germline ends. Germline V lookup: CDR1 SGHVS, CDR2 FNYEAQ. This chain's CDR3 is CASSLGQAIDTQYF. CDR3 coding DNA: TGTGCCAGCAGCTTAGGACAGGCCATAGATACGCAGTATTTT.

The chain is built from TRBV5-4 and TRBJ2-1; 11 bases are a match to TRBD1. Germline assignment: CDR1 SGHNT and CDR2 YYREEE (reference sequence). J was trimmed by 4 bases and V by 4 bases; bases with no gene match: 4. The CDR3 has 15 amino acids. CDR3 sequence (DNA): TGTGCCAGCAGCCCTGGGACAGGGGGTTACAATGAGCAGTTCTTC. Amino acid sequence: CASSPGTGGYNEQFF. Looking up the rest from reference TRBV5-4 and TRBJ2-1 gives the full variable domain: ETGVTQSPTHLIKTRGQQVTLRCSSQSGHNTVSWYQQALGQGPQFIFQYYREEENGRGNFPPRFSGLQFPNYSSELNVNALELDDSALYLCASSPGTGGYNEQFFGPGTRLTVL.

The chain recombines TRBV10-1 with TRBJ1-2; 12 bases are a match to TRBD1. Germline values: CDR1 WNHNN, CDR2 SYGVQD (reference sequence). V lost 5 bases, J lost 6 bases, and 4 bases stayed unmatched. The CDR3 contains 14 residues. CDR3 sequence: CASSQGQGANGYTF. The CDR3 coding sequence is TGCGCCAGCAGTCAGGGACAGGGGGCCAATGGCTACACCTTC.

The chain couples TRBV7-9 to TRBJ1-2, with 8 nucleotides matching TRBD1. V lost 1 base, J lost 6 bases, and 10 bases stayed unmatched. The CDR3 totals 16 residues. The germline V gene has CDR1 SEHNR and CDR2 FQNEAQ (reference sequence). This CDR3 reads CASSLGQGAFPNGYTF. For the CDR3, the DNA is TGTGCCAGCAGCTTAGGGCAGGGGGCCTTCCCCAATGGCTACACCTTC.

This clone was detected only a few times. The CDR3 spells CASSSGTGGYSNQPQHF. The CDR3 DNA sequence: TGTGCCAGCAGCTCCGGGACAGGCGGGTATAGCAATCAGCCCCAGCATTTT. The rearrangement uses TRBV7-9 and TRBJ1-5, with 8 bases that match TRBD1. After removal of 4 bases from V and 0 bases from J, the junction contained 8 bases not matched to a gene. Germline loops: CDR1 SEHNR, CDR2 FQNEAQ (reference sequence). CDR3 size: 17 residues. The complete variable domain, with remaining parts taken from reference TRBV7-9 and TRBJ1-5, reads DTGVSQNPRHKITKRGQNVTFRCDPISEHNRLYWYRQTLGQGPEFLTYFQNEAQLEKSRLLSDRFSAERPKGSFSTLEIQRTEQGDSAMYLCASSSGTGGYSNQPQHFGDGTRLSIL.

This chain connects TRBV25-1 to TRBJ2-1; 8 bases are a match to TRBD2. Germline CDR1 is MGHDK and CDR2 is SYGVNS. The CDR3 is 18 residues long. The trim removed 7 bases at V and 5 bases at J, leaving 19 bases unmatched. This CDR3 reads CASNPGKSGTRYHNEQFF. CDR3 in DNA: TGTGCCAGCAACCCTGGGAAATCCGGGACTAGATACCACAATGAGCAGTTCTTC. Full variable domain (missing parts from reference TRBV25-1 and TRBJ2-1): EADIYQTPRYLVIGTGKKITLECSQTMGHDKMYWYQQDPGMELHLIHYSYGVNSTEKGDLSSESTVSRIRTEHFPLTLESARPSHTSQYLCASNPGKSGTRYHNEQFFGPGTRLTVL.

The CDR3 DNA reads as TGTGCCAGCAGACCGGGACTCCAAGAGACCCAGTACTTC. Translating it yields CASRPGLQETQYF. This chain links TRBV6-1 with TRBJ2-5, with a tentative D call TRBD2 (6 bases). CDR1 is MNHNS and CDR2 is SASEGT in the germline V gene. The CDR3 length is 13 residues. V was cut by 6 bases and J by 1 base, with 9 bases left in between.

The chain uses TRBV27 and TRBJ1-4, with D unresolved. The CDR3 loop spans 18 amino acids. V was cut by 3 bases and J by 0 bases, with 17 bases left in between. CDR1 MNHEY and CDR2 SMNVEV come from the germline V gene (reference sequence). The CDR3 nucleotides read TGTGCCAGCAGTTTCGTACGCGGAAACCCCACAACTAATGAAAAACTGTTTTTT. Its translation: CASSFVRGNPTTNEKLFF.

The chain uses TRBV4-3 and TRBJ1-1, with TRBD1 identical over 7 bases. The CDR3 covers 14 residues. V shed 3 bases, J shed 4 bases, and the junction held 5 bases outside the gene matches. Looked up from germline, CDR1 is LGHNA and CDR2 is YSLEER. The CDR3 region has the DNA TGCGCCAGCAGCCAGGACAGGAGCGGCACTGAAGCTTTCTTT. This gives the protein CASSQDRSGTEAFF.

V and J are TRBV2 and TRBJ2-7; possibly TRBD2 for D (5 bases). V was shortened by 5 bases and J by 3 bases, with 20 bases between the two germline ends. This CDR3 is 16 amino acids long. In germline, CDR1 is SNHLY, CDR2 FYNNEI. DNA for the CDR3: TGTGCCAGCAGTTTACCCAGGACGGGGATAAACTACGAGCAGTACTTC. This sequence encodes CASSLPRTGINYEQYF.

The table lists this clone with a count of one. CDR3 nucleotides: TGTGCCAGCAGCTTAGGACGGGTGAACACTGAAGCTTTCTTT. Protein: CASSLGRVNTEAFF. The chain employs TRBV7-9 and TRBJ1-1; D call uncertain. This CDR3 comprises 14 residues. Trimming shortened V by 1 base and J by 0 bases, and 6 bases separated the two germline ends. Germline CDR1 reads SEHNR; CDR2 reads FQNEAQ (reference sequence).

The V gene is TRBV27, the J gene TRBJ2-1; D gene ambiguous. Germline CDR1 reads MNHEY; CDR2 reads SMNVEV (reference sequence). The CDR3 loop spans 11 amino acids. V lost 6 bases and J lost 3, with 3 bases in between. CDR3 nucleotide sequence: TGTGCCAGCAGCCACTACAATGAGCAGTTCTTC. It codes for CASSHYNEQFF.

This chain uses TRBV7-9 with TRBJ2-3; no reliable D call. Trimming stripped 3 bases from V and 0 bases from J, with 10 bases between. CDR1 and CDR2 from the germline V gene are SEHNR and FQNEAQ (reference sequence). The CDR3 has 15 residues. The CDR3 DNA reads TGTGCCAGCAGCTTGCTTAGTTCTAGCACAGATACGCAGTATTTT. Protein sequence: CASSLLSSSTDTQYF.

The rearrangement uses TRBV2 and TRBJ1-1, with TRBD1 matching over 11 bases. The length of the CDR3 is 15 residues. The ends lost 4 bases at V and 5 bases at J; junction bases unmatched: 6. Germline CDR1 reads SNHLY; CDR2 reads FYNNEI. This CDR3 is CASSAPGQGGTEAFF. CDR3 coding DNA: TGTGCCAGCAGTGCCCCGGGACAGGGGGGAACTGAAGCTTTCTTT.

The V gene is TRBV27, the J gene TRBJ1-1; D possibly corresponds to TRBD1 (5 bases). The CDR3 covers 15 residues. Germline CDR1 MNHEY, CDR2 SMNVEV (reference sequence). Trimming took off 6 bases at V and 2 bases at J, with 16 bases between the two ends. CDR3 in amino acids: CASSRTTGVNTEAFF. CDR3 nucleotides: TGTGCCAGCAGCCGCACTACAGGCGTTAACACTGAAGCTTTCTTT.

The chain carries TRBV4-1 and TRBJ1-2, with 8 positions matching TRBD1. With V trimmed by 4 bases and J by 6 bases, 10 bases remained unmatched. Germline V gene lookup returns CDR1 MGHRA and CDR2 YSYEKL. This CDR3 region has 15 residues. CDR3 bases: TGCGCCAGCAGCCTGTGGACAGGGCTGGAGGATGGCTACACCTTC. Translated, it gives CASSLWTGLEDGYTF.

The rearrangement joins TRBV11-2 to TRBJ1-1, with D unclear. Germline values: CDR1 SGHAT, CDR2 FQNNGV. Trimming took 2 bases from V and 3 from J, leaving 7 bases between them. The CDR3 totals 13 residues. For the CDR3, the DNA is TGTGCCAGCAGCTTAACCGAGGACACTGAAGCTTTCTTT. Translation gives CASSLTEDTEAFF.

The chain links TRBV2 to TRBJ2-5; tentatively, D is TRBD1 (6 bases). The V and J ends lost 8 bases and 1 base respectively, with 11 bases between them. The length of the CDR3 is 13 residues. The germline gives CDR1 SNHLY, CDR2 FYNNEI. CDR3 loop: CASLLRGQETQYF. CDR3 sequence (DNA): TGTGCCAGCCTCCTCAGGGGCCAAGAGACCCAGTACTTC.